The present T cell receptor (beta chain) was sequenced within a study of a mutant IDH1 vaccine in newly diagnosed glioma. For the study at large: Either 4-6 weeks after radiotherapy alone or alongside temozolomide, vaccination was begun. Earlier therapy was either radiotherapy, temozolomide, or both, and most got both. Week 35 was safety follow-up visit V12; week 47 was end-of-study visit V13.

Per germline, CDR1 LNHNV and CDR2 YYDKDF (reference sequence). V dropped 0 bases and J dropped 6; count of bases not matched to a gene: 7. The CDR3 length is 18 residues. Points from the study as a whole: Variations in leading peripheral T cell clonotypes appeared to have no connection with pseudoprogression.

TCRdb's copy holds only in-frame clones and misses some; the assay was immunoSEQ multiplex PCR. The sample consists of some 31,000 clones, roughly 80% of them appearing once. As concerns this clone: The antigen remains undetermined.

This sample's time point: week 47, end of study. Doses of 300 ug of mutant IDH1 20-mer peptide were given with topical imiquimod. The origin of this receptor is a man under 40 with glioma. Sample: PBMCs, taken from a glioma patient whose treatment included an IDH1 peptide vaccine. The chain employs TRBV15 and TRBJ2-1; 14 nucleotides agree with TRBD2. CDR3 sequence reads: CATSRDWATSGRANEQFF. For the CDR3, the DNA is TGTGCCACCAGCAGAGATTGGGCGACTAGCGGGAGGGCCAATGAGCAGTTCTTC. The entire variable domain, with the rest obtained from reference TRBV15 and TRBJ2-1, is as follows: DAMVIQNPRYQVTQFGKPVTLSCSQTLNHNVMYWYQQKSSQAPKLLFHYYDKDFNNEADTPDNFQSRRPNTSFCFLDIRSPGLGDTAMYLCATSRDWATSGRANEQFFGPGTRLTVL.